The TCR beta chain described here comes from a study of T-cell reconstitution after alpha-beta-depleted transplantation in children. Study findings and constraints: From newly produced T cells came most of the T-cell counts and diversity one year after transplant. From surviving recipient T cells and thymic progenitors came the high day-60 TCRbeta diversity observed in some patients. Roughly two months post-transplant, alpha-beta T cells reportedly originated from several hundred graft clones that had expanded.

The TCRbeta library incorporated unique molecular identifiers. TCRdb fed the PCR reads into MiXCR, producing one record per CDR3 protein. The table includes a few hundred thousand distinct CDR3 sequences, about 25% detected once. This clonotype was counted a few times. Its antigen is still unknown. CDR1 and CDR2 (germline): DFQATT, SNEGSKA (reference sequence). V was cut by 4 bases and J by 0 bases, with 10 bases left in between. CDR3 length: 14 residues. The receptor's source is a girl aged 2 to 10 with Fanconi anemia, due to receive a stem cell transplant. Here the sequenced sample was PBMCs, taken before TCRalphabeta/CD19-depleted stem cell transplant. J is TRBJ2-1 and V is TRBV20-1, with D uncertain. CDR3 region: CSATPPSSYNEQFF. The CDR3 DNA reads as TGCAGTGCTACCCCACCTAGCTCCTACAATGAGCAGTTCTTC.